This TCR beta chain was sequenced for a study of blood T cell repertoires in COVID-19. Study information: Whether acute or convalescent, the COVID-19 samples came from the United States, Italy and Spain.

Per the original methods: The authors estimated nucleated cell counts from reference gene primer amplification. The assay was immunoSEQ multiplex PCR, and TCRdb's table has in-frame clones only and misses some. D and trimming were read from the DNA, whereas the V and J calls and clone size are those reported in that table. The profile covers about 140,000 clones, with approximately 85% appearing a single time and around 1.9% taken by the ten largest. J gave up 3 bases and V 5 bases, and 11 bases lay outside the gene matches. Germline V gene lookup returns CDR1 LNHDA and CDR2 SQIVND (reference sequence). The CDR3 contains 16 residues.

This clonotype was sampled from a man between 65 and 85 years old with acute or convalescent COVID-19. The sample consisted of peripheral blood. V is TRBV19 and J is TRBJ2-7, with 9 bases lining up with TRBD2. CDR3 sequence (DNA): TGTGCCAGTAGTCGCGGGAGGGCCGTCGGCTACTACGAGCAGTACTTC. It codes for CASSRGRAVGYYEQYF.